This T cell receptor beta chain was obtained from a study of PD-1 blockade in mismatch repair-deficient tumors. The TCR-sequenced patients were a few responders to pembrolizumab. Here immunoSEQ multiplex PCR was the method, and the copy in TCRdb shows in-frame clones only, minus some. The table includes 120,000 or so clones, around 83% detected once. The CDR3 is 14 amino acids. The V gene's germline CDR1 is KGHSH and CDR2 LQKENI. Trimming cost V 5 bases and J 2 bases; bases outside gene matches: 5. Sequencing was performed on peripheral blood, taken 44 weeks after starting pembrolizumab. This sequence joins TRBV18 and TRBJ2-5; TRBD1 matches 7 bases. The sequence came from an adult with mismatch repair-deficient cancer. The CDR3 sequence is CASSSRQGQETQYF. The CDR3 nucleotides are TGTGCCAGCTCAAGCCGACAGGGACAAGAGACCCAGTACTTC. Full variable domain (remainder filled in from reference TRBV18 and TRBJ2-5): NAGVMQNPRHLVRRRGQEARLRCSPMKGHSHVYWYRQLPEEGLKFMVYLQKENIIDESGMPKERFSAEFPKEGPSILRIQQVVRGDSAAYFCASSSRQGQETQYFGPGTRLLVL.